One T cell receptor beta chain is described in this entry. Its antigen remains unidentified. Per the germline V gene, CDR1 is SGDLS and CDR2 is YYNGEE. The CDR3 is made up of 14 amino acids. V dropped 3 bases and J dropped 9 bases, with 13 bases sitting between them. This entry is derived from a study of cytomegalovirus exposure and HLA in healthy donors. Study-level background: Previous work identified 120 million or so unique TCR beta sequences from 200 million or so T cells.

Study-level findings and limits: Several top significant clusters appeared, in a later analysis, to be linked to common viral pathogens.

60 Vbeta and 13 Jbeta primers were used in PCR. Only in-frame clones appear in the TCRdb table, and some are missing; sequencing was by immunoSEQ multiplex PCR. Of fewer than 85,000 clones listed, roughly 74% were seen once; the top ten hold nearly 3.5%. The J gene is TRBJ1-6, the V gene TRBV9; TRBD1 is a possible D gene (6 bases). The receptor comes from a man aged 35 to 55 in good health and CMV-seronegative. Sequences were obtained from PBMCs. Here the CDR3 reads CASSGGGQASPLHF. The CDR3 coding sequence is TGTGCCAGCAGCGGGGGGGGGCAGGCTTCACCCCTCCACTTT.